Listed below are T cell receptor beta chains from one sample, sequenced in a study of T cell repertoires in cytomegalovirus infection. TCRdb itself ran the reads through MiXCR, one entry per CDR3 protein. This sample has approximately 500,000 distinct CDR3 sequences, with 26% found just once. Sequencing was done on a sample of PBMCs. The receptors originated from a human donor in good health (CMV status not recorded). Some clones in this sample may be carry-over from other donors' samples. Both conserved end residues are trimmed from each CDR3.

>TRBV6-1
ASSGQGLGNIQY
>TRBV20-1
SAVPSGRALERETQY
>TRBV18
ASSRDPGTDTQY
>TRBV6-2/TRBV6-3
ASRDPAVPPT
>TRBV7-2
ASYHPDRGGGYT
>TRBV7-2
ASSSHVDQPQH
>TRBV6-2/TRBV6-3
ASSYYSSTDTQY
>TRBV7-2
ASSSNTRGYT
>TRBV7-2
ASSFGISTDTQY
>TRBV27
ASSSGMYNEQF
>TRBV28
ASTSSGRIADTQY
>TRBV6-5
ASSPETNAYNEQF
>TRBV18
ASSPRKPGMNTEAF
>TRBV7-2
ASSWKKSSYNEQF
>TRBV24-1
ATSDLAQVPTGELF
>TRBV7-2
ASSPRGGRALTDTQY
>TRBV28
ASRGNEDTQY
>TRBV6-1
ASRPRQGSTDTQY
>TRBV10-1
ASSESKGTEAF
>TRBV29-1
SVVSGQTTYEQY
>TRBV19
ASRTSGQETQY
>TRBV7-6
ASSLGGTSGLNEQF
>TRBV12-3/TRBV12-4
ASTIEGQPQH
>TRBV11-2
ASRRSGRGSNEQF
>TRBV4-1
ASSLLYRAKNIQY
>TRBV10-3
AISESSGLGLDEQF
>TRBV2
ASSEDSSQYEQY
>TRBV6-2/TRBV6-3
ASRASGRGPRETQY
>TRBV12-3/TRBV12-4
ASSILPPQDGHTDTQY
>TRBV6-2/TRBV6-3
ASTPLGSAEGETQY
>TRBV7-8
ASSIARAAEQF
>TRBV19
ASLGGIGELF
>TRBV5-5
ASSFPTYEQY
>TRBV5-5
ASRFTTATSEAF
>TRBV7-9
ASSLDRTSEQF
>TRBV28
ASIFSDEQF
>TRBV12-3/TRBV12-4
ASRPIGSAVIHTGELF
>TRBV7-8
ASSLVTVSGEKLF
>TRBV7-6
ASSPMDRGVGYEKLF
>TRBV7-6
ASGLGRTLSGNTIY